The 8 T cell receptor beta chains below come from one sample, sequenced in a study of OX40 agonist ivuxolimab in advanced cancers. The protocol used for the library was the immunoSEQ multiplex PCR assay. What TCRdb holds here is the immuneACCESS table cut down to in-frame rearrangements. Part of the clones is not present; checked against another copy, under half of the missing clones reflect an unresolved V gene, and the others are unexplained. Within this sample are around 70,000 clones, with just under 85% of them counted one time only. Of the sample, over 4.5% falls within the top ten clones. The sample here was CD4+ or CD8+ T cells sorted from blood, taken in a trial of the OX40 agonist ivuxolimab. Source of these receptors: an adult with an advanced solid tumor such as melanoma, head and neck, liver or kidney cancer.

By share of the sample, this clone is medium-sized. The rearrangement links TRBV4-2 to TRBJ2-1; 8 bases are shared with TRBD2. V was pared by 0 bases and J by 6 bases, with 4 bases of the junction left unmatched. Germline values: CDR1 LGHNA, CDR2 YNFKEQ. CDR3 length: 15 residues. The CDR3 nucleotides read TGTGCCAGCAGCCAAGATCAGGGGACTAGCAATGAGCAGTTCTTC. Translated: CASSQDQGTSNEQFF.

This clone was seen a single time. V is TRBV15 and J is TRBJ2-7; D possibly corresponds to TRBD1 (7 bases). CDR3 size: 14 residues. Trimming left V 2 bases short and J 2 bases short, with 10 bases between. Germline V lookup: CDR1 LNHNV, CDR2 YYDKDF (reference sequence). CDR3 nucleotide sequence: TGTGCCACCAGCAGAAGCAGGGGGGCCTACGAGCAGTACTTC. Its protein product is CATSRSRGAYEQYF.

V and J are TRBV20-1 and TRBJ1-1; D is ambiguous. Trimming took 5 bases from V and 2 from J, leaving 6 bases between them. Germline V CDR1 and CDR2: DFQATT, SNEGSKA (reference sequence). The CDR3 covers 11 residues. Written as DNA, the CDR3 is TGCAGTGCTGGGCCAAACACTGAAGCTTTCTTT. This codes for CSAGPNTEAFF.

The chain couples TRBV4-1 to TRBJ1-3; D might be TRBD1 (5 bases). V was trimmed by 4 bases and J by 4 bases, leaving 17 bases between them. Germline CDR1 reads MGHRA; CDR2 reads YSYEKL. CDR3 length equals 16 residues. The CDR3 DNA reads as TGCGCCAGCAGCCTGGAGCCGATCCAGGGAGGAAACACCATATATTTT. The encoded protein is CASSLEPIQGGNTIYF.

V is TRBV7-9 and J is TRBJ2-7; 9 bases match TRBD1. The junction had 8 bases not matched to a gene; V was cut back by 5 bases and J by 3 bases. CDR3 length: 15 residues. Germline lookup yields CDR1 SEHNR and CDR2 FQNEAQ (reference sequence). The CDR3, as DNA: TGTGCCAGCAGCGGACCGGGACAGGGTATCTACGAGCAGTACTTC. This encodes CASSGPGQGIYEQYF.

The V call is TRBV2, the J call TRBJ1-5; possible D gene TRBD1, 5 bases. Trimming stripped 7 bases from V and 3 bases from J, with 13 bases between. Germline V gene data show CDR1 as SNHLY and CDR2 as FYNNEI. This CDR3 contains 14 residues. CDR3 amino acids: CASTSDRINQPQHF. Written as DNA, the CDR3 is TGTGCCAGCACTTCCGACAGAATCAATCAGCCCCAGCATTTT.

The gene calls are TRBV6-5 and TRBJ1-5, with D perhaps TRBD1 (5 bases). Trimming pared 6 bases from V and 4 bases from J, leaving 13 bases between. The CDR3 is made up of 14 amino acids. CDR1 is MNHEY and CDR2 is SVGAGI in the germline V gene. The CDR3 loop reads CASSPSPGNQPQHF. Here the CDR3 DNA reads TGTGCCAGCAGCCCCAGTCCAGGGAATCAGCCCCAGCATTTT.

V is TRBV19 and J is TRBJ1-2, with D unresolved. V shed 6 bases and J shed 1 base, with 6 bases lying between them. The germline V gene has CDR1 LNHDA and CDR2 SQIVND (reference sequence). The CDR3 consists of 12 residues. The CDR3 is CASRYRNYGYTF. CDR3 coding DNA: TGTGCCAGTAGGTACCGTAACTATGGCTACACCTTC.